A selection of T cell receptor beta chains follows, all from one sample in a study of blood T cell repertoires in COVID-19. Clones were sequenced by immunoSEQ multiplex PCR, and TCRdb holds only the in-frame ones, with some missing. The sample carries 130,000 to 150,000 clones, 65% to 85% recorded once. Sequenced sample: peripheral blood. Every receptor here comes from a woman aged 55-69 years with acute or convalescent COVID-19. Each CDR3 is given with its conserved first and last residue.

>TRBV29-1|TRBJ1-1
CSAFTTSVSTEAFF
>TRBV19|TRBJ1-5
CASRGDRAKNQPQHF
>TRBV6-5|TRBJ2-1
CASSWGLAGGNEQFF
>TRBV18|TRBJ2-2
CASSRRDRGSFTGELFF
>TRBV23-1|TRBJ2-5
CASSQLQVQETQYF
>TRBV19|TRBJ2-1
CASSIDGLALREQFF
>TRBV2|TRBJ2-1
CASTPRGQGGHNEQFF
>TRBV10-2|TRBJ2-7
CASMGDFNSYEQYF
>TRBV5-1|TRBJ2-5
CASSEGDYQETQYF
>TRBV9|TRBJ2-5
CASSVALAANLHF
>TRBV5-1|TRBJ2-7
CASSLAGTSREEQYF
>TRBV5-4|TRBJ1-2
CASSLNGYGYTF
>TRBV3-1/TRBV3-2|TRBJ2-7
CASSQVFGEGPYEQYF
>TRBV5-1|TRBJ2-7
CASSSRFHGDYEQYF
>TRBV19|TRBJ2-1
CASSPQGLAGAGEQFF
>TRBV27|TRBJ2-7
CASSVTGTGTYEQYF
>TRBV29-1|TRBJ2-7
CSVEDGQGAVYEQYF
>TRBV10-1|TRBJ2-1
CASSSGRLRANEQFF
>TRBV25-1|TRBJ1-1
CASSEFGAARAFF
>TRBV30|TRBJ1-6
CAWREGGQGLRSYNSPLHF
>TRBV4-1|TRBJ2-7
CASSPIGTSSYEQYF
>TRBV15|TRBJ2-5
CATSRTSGRGETQYF
>TRBV27|TRBJ2-1
CASSHGGPDPQFF
>TRBV27|TRBJ2-3
CASSYGRHTDTQYF